This T cell receptor delta chain appears in the sequencing data of a study of gamma-delta T cells after stem cell transplantation. TCRdb reanalyzed the RT-PCR reads using CATT. The data hold about 7,800 delta-chain clones, with about 14% observed a single time. As to this clone: Sequence at one end of the junction differs from germline and may be a read error.

Specimen: gamma-delta T cells. This receptor was obtained from a human donor. It is not recorded whose cells these are; they may come from a transplant donor.

DNA of the CDR3: TGTGCCTGTGACGTACGTACTGGGGGAACCTCCTGGGGCACCCGACAGATGTTTTTC. Translating it yields CACDVRTGGTSWGTRQMFF. The chain has TRDV2 and TRDJ3; 9 bases align to TRDD3. Germline values: CDR1 GEAIGNYY, CDR2 EKD. CDR3 length: 19 residues.